This TCR beta chain was recovered during a study of vaccination effects on CD4 cells after COVID-19. Study-level information: Expansion of antigen-specific CD4+ T cells with viral peptide pools was carried out by the ViraFEST assay before sequencing. A density of approximately 2 million PBMC per well was used; these cells were cultured with 10 IU/ml IL-2 and about 9.4 ug/ml peptides. Everyone in the study got two shots of either the BNT162b2 or mRNA-1273 vaccine.

Per germline, CDR1 SGHVS and CDR2 FQNEAQ. CDR3 size: 16 residues. J was trimmed by 0 bases and V by 5 bases; bases with no gene match: 4. Worth noting for this clone: Antigen unknown.

Upon completion of 10 to 11 days in culture, CD4+ T cells were isolated. Absence of prior SARS-CoV-2 infection characterized the vaccine recipients, who showed negative nucleocapsid antibodies. The table came from immunoSEQ multiplex PCR; TCRdb's copy has only in-frame clones and leaves some out. The table has roughly 56,000 clones, over 65% seen once. Here the sequenced sample was CD4+ T cells from PBMCs cultured without peptide, taken before COVID-19 vaccination. The receptor was isolated from a human donor who received a COVID-19 vaccine. The genes are TRBV7-8 and TRBJ2-2; 9 nucleotides match TRBD2. CDR3 sequence (DNA): TGTGCCAGCAGCGGGCAGCGGGGGGCGAACACCGGGGAGCTGTTTTTT. Translated: CASSGQRGANTGELFF.